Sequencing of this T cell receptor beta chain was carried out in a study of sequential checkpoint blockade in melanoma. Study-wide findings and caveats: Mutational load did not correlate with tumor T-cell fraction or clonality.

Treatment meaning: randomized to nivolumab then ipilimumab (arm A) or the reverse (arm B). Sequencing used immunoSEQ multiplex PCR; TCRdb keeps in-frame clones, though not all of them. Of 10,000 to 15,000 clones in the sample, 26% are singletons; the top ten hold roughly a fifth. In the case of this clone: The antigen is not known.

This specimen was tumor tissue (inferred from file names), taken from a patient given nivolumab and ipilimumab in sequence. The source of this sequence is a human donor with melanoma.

The CDR3 region is CASSITGNQPQHF. CDR3 DNA sequence: TGTGCCAGTAGTATTACTGGGAATCAGCCCCAGCATTTT. V gene TRBV19 combines with J gene TRBJ1-5; D is uncertain. Trimming cost V 3 bases and J 4 bases, with 7 bases left between them. The CDR3 has 13 residues. Germline-derived CDR1 and CDR2 are LNHDA and SQIVND (reference sequence). The variable domain in full, completed from reference TRBV19 and TRBJ1-5, reads DGGITQSPKYLFRKEGQNVTLSCEQNLNHDAMYWYRQDPGQGLRLIYYSQIVNDFQKGDIAEGYSVSREKKESFPLTVTSAQKNPTAFYLCASSITGNQPQHFGDGTRLSIL.